The T cell receptor beta chain under discussion was sequenced for a study of blood T cell repertoires in COVID-19. Looking at the study overall: Samples representing acute and convalescent COVID-19 were sourced from the United States, Italy and Spain.

Assay: immunoSEQ multiplex PCR; the TCRdb copy retains only in-frame clones and omits some. The profile covers about 100,000 clones, with about 90% appearing a single time and approximately 5% taken by the ten largest. V lost 0 bases and J 2 bases, leaving 8 bases between the germline ends. CDR3 length: 14 residues. Germline CDR1 is SEHNR and CDR2 is FQNEAQ (reference sequence). The chain is built from TRBV7-9 and TRBJ2-7; TRBD2 might be the D (5 bases). This clonotype was obtained from a human donor in a cohort sampled during active COVID-19. Sequencing was carried out using peripheral blood. The CDR3 spells CASSLARGAYEQYF. The DNA of the CDR3 is TGTGCCAGCAGCTTAGCCCGGGGAGCCTACGAGCAGTACTTC.